The clone carrying this T cell receptor (beta chain) was observed many times. The antigen is not known. This sample was taken from a study of CD8+ T cells in alopecia areata. Sorting separated CD4+ and CD8+ T cells out of PBMCs. Points from the study as a whole: Sequences from scalp samples also cover resident alphabeta T cells of normal skin.

Extracted RNA was reverse transcribed, and the resulting cDNA served as sequencing template. The data were produced by immunoSEQ multiplex PCR, yet TCRdb's version contains in-frame clones alone and is incomplete. The table lists about 140,000 clones, less than 65% of them singletons. The germline V gene encodes CDR1 LNHDA and CDR2 SQIVND (reference sequence). The CDR3 totals 13 residues. J was trimmed by 5 bases and V by 10 bases; bases with no gene match: 7. The material sequenced was CD8+ T cells sorted from blood. V usage is TRBV19 and J usage is TRBJ2-7; the match to TRBD1 covers 11 bases. The TCR sequence derives from a human donor in good health. DNA of the CDR3: TGTGCCACCTTGGACAGGGGGCGCGACGAGCAGTACTTC. It translates to CATLDRGRDEQYF.